The source of this T cell receptor beta chain is a study of T cells in Graves' hyperthyroidism and ophthalmopathy. Trimming cost V 3 bases and J 4 bases, with 13 bases left between them. Per germline, CDR1 MRHNA and CDR2 SNTAGT. The CDR3 runs to 16 residues. Amplification of TCR beta CDR3 regions used RNA as the template. Carried out on the TCR CDR3, a first-round RT-PCR used the HTBI primer set. Using its own MiXCR run on the multiplex PCR reads, TCRdb lists one record per CDR3 protein. Seen here are some 550,000 distinct CDR3 sequences, less than 25% observed once, and the top ten hold approximately 25%. The study defined stable Graves' hyperthyroidism as no ophthalmopathy progression within 18 months. Diagnosis of hyperthyroidism was new in patients aged 18 to 65, and its duration was under 2 months. Clinical symptoms, serum thyroxine, TRAb, thyroid ultrasound and orbital computed tomography informed diagnoses.

This chain connects TRBV6-4 to TRBJ1-6; the D is unclear. The sequenced sample was blood. This sequence originates from a man younger than 35 with Graves' hyperthyroidism. CDR3: CASSDSALFYNSPLHF. CDR3 DNA sequence: TGTGCCAGCAGTGATTCGGCCCTCTTTTATAATTCACCCCTCCACTTT.